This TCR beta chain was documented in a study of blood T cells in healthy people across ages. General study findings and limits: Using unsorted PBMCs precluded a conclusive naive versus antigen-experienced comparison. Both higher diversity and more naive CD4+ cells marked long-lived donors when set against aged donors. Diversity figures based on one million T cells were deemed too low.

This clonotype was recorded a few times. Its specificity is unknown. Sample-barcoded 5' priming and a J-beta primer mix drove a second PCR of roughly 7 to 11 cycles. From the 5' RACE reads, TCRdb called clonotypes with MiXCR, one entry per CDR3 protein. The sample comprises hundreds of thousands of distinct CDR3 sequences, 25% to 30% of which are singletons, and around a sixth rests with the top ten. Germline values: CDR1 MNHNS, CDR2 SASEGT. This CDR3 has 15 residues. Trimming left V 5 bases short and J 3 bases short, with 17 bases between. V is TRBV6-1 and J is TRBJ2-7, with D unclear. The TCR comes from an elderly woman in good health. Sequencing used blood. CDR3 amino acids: CASSSSPASYYEQYF. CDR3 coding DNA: TGTGCCAGCAGTTCAAGCCCGGCCAGCTACTACGAGCAGTACTTC.